This record looks at one T cell receptor (beta chain) sequence and its context. Its specificity is unknown. With 60 Vbeta and 13 Jbeta primers, the PCR was carried out. Repertoires were generated with immunoSEQ multiplex PCR, while TCRdb's copy carries only in-frame clones and drops some. Here the sample spans around 150,000 clones, approximately 84% being singletons. This sample was taken from a study of cytomegalovirus exposure and HLA in healthy donors. Whole-study results and caveats: Sequencing likely caused a cluster of highly shared sequence variants. Presence/absence analyses took donor sequencing depth as roughly uniform. Within an earlier analysis, most TCR beta V segments proved productive either about 90% or about 30% of the time.

Per the germline V gene, CDR1 is MNHEY and CDR2 is SVGAGI. This CDR3 has 15 amino acids. The V end was cut by 4 bases, the J end by 0 bases, with 11 bases between. Sequenced: PBMCs. This clonotype originated in a man under 40 in good health and CMV-seropositive. This rearrangement joins TRBV6-5 to TRBJ2-3; the D gene is possibly TRBD2 (6 bases). The CDR3 bases are TGTGCCAGCAGTTTTTCGGGAGAAAGCACAGATACGCAGTATTTT. This codes for CASSFSGESTDTQYF.